The 13 T cell receptor beta chains below were found in one sample sequenced in a study of beta chain features in type 1 diabetes. Every isolated RNA sample was fully reverse transcribed, so sequencing captured expressed TCRB transcripts. The assay was immunoSEQ multiplex PCR, and TCRdb's table has in-frame clones only and misses some. The sample has 360,000 or so clones, less than 20% seen once; the top ten hold approximately 0.043%. Material for sequencing was naive CD4+ T cells from blood. The receptors stem from a young woman in good health.

This rearrangement joins TRBV5-6 to TRBJ2-2, with D uncertain. In germline, CDR1 is SGHDT, CDR2 YYEEEE. Trimming took off 7 bases at V and 7 bases at J, with 11 bases between the two ends. There are 12 residues in the CDR3. As DNA, the CDR3 is TGTGCCAGCGCGTCTCACGGCGGGGAGCTGTTTTTT. Amino acid sequence: CASASHGGELFF.

This clone was seen a few times. The chain joins TRBV7-9 to TRBJ2-7; D remains ambiguous. The germline gives CDR1 SEHNR, CDR2 FQNEAQ (reference sequence). The CDR3 is 12 amino acids. Trimming shortened V by 4 bases and J by 0 bases, and 4 bases separated the two germline ends. CDR3 DNA sequence: TGTGCCAGCAGCTCCAACTCCTACGAGCAGTACTTC. It encodes CASSSNSYEQYF.

This chain joins TRBV5-4 and TRBJ2-5; 7 bases are shared with TRBD1. Germline V gene sequence: CDR1 SGHNT, CDR2 YYREEE (reference sequence). The trim removed 0 bases at V and 7 bases at J, leaving 9 bases unmatched. This CDR3 has 15 residues. As DNA, the CDR3 is TGTGCCAGCAGCTTGGGGGAACAGGGGTGGGGGACCCAGTACTTC. This gives the protein CASSLGEQGWGTQYF. The full variable domain, in which reference TRBV5-4 and TRBJ2-5 provide the parts outside the CDR3, is ETGVTQSPTHLIKTRGQQVTLRCSSQSGHNTVSWYQQALGQGPQFIFQYYREEENGRGNFPPRFSGLQFPNYSSELNVNALELDDSALYLCASSLGEQGWGTQYFGPGTRLLVL.

The J gene is TRBJ1-2, the V gene TRBV29-1; D gene uncertain. The CDR3 has 13 amino acids. V was clipped by 3 bases and J by 6 bases, with 14 bases between them. CDR1 SQVTM and CDR2 ANQGSEA come from the germline V gene. CDR3 in DNA: TGCAGCGTTGAGGAGGGAACAATTCATGGCTACACCTTC. Amino acids: CSVEEGTIHGYTF.

V gene TRBV2 combines with J gene TRBJ2-2; D gene unclear. The CDR3 covers 15 residues. With 7 bases removed from V and 1 base from J, the gap between germline ends came to 13 bases. CDR1 and CDR2 from the germline V gene are SNHLY and FYNNEI. CDR3 coding DNA: TGTGCCAGCACCCCCGTGGTTAGGAACACCGGGGAGCTGTTTTTT. Protein product: CASTPVVRNTGELFF.

This clone has only a few counts. The rearrangement links TRBV6-5 to TRBJ2-1; D is undetermined. The CDR3 is made up of 16 amino acids. V was pared by 0 bases and J by 1 base, with 10 bases between. Germline V gene lookup returns CDR1 MNHEY and CDR2 SVGAGI. CDR3: CASSYSYISSYNEQFF. CDR3 nucleotides: TGTGCCAGCAGTTACTCGTATATTAGTTCCTACAATGAGCAGTTCTTC.

The J gene is TRBJ2-5, the V gene TRBV5-1; 11 nucleotides agree with TRBD1. Germline-derived CDR1 and CDR2 are SGHRS and YFSETQ. This CDR3 has 15 amino acids. Trimming took 5 bases from V and 4 from J; bases not matched to a gene: 7. The CDR3 nucleotides read TGCGCCAGCAGTCTTCGGACAGGGGGCATAGAGACCCAGTACTTC. Translating it yields CASSLRTGGIETQYF.

The chain couples TRBV7-6 to TRBJ1-1; D perhaps matches TRBD1 (5 bases). The CDR3 extends over 15 amino acids. CDR1 is SGHVS, CDR2 FNYEAQ, per germline. The germline V and J ends were trimmed by 1 base and 6 bases, with 15 bases remaining between them. CDR3 in DNA: TGTGCCAGCAGCTTAGAAGGTGGGACGGGGGCTGAAGCTTTCTTT. It encodes CASSLEGGTGAEAFF. Combining the CDR3 with reference TRBV7-6 and TRBJ1-1 gives the whole variable domain GAGVSQSPRYKVTKRGQDVALRCDPISGHVSLYWYRQALGQGPEFLTYFNYEAQQDKSGLPNDRFSAERPEGSISTLTIQRTEQRDSAMYRCASSLEGGTGAEAFFGQGTRLTVV.

The chain uses TRBV5-1 and TRBJ1-1; 7 positions agree with TRBD1. This CDR3 has 15 amino acids. V trimming: 0 bases; J trimming: 6 bases; junction bases outside the gene matches: 8. From germline, CDR1 is SGHRS and CDR2 YFSETQ. The CDR3 spells CASSLGPDRKAEAFF. The CDR3 DNA is TGCGCCAGCAGCTTGGGCCCGGACAGGAAGGCTGAAGCTTTCTTT.

This clone was found a few times. The gene calls are TRBV11-2 and TRBJ2-1; 7 nucleotides align to TRBD1. This CDR3 comprises 15 residues. Trimming removed 3 bases from V and 0 bases from J; junction bases left unmatched: 2. The germline gives CDR1 SGHAT, CDR2 FQNNGV. CDR3 protein: CASSFRQGSYNEQFF. CDR3 DNA: TGTGCCAGCAGCTTCCGACAGGGCTCCTACAATGAGCAGTTCTTC.

The table lists this clone with a few counts. This sequence joins TRBV7-9 and TRBJ2-1; 8 bases align to TRBD2. The germline V gene has CDR1 SEHNR and CDR2 FQNEAQ (reference sequence). The V gene end was trimmed by 2 bases and the J gene end by 3 bases; junction bases not matched to a gene: 9. The CDR3 is 17 residues long. The CDR3 sequence: CASSLKAGGGGYNEQFF. The DNA of the CDR3 is TGTGCCAGCAGCTTAAAGGCGGGAGGTGGAGGCTACAATGAGCAGTTCTTC.

V and J are TRBV4-3 and TRBJ1-2; tentative D call: TRBD1 (5 bases). Germline CDR1 reads LGHNA; CDR2 reads YSLEER. Trimming took off 0 bases at V and 4 bases at J, with 9 bases between the two ends. The CDR3 consists of 14 residues. This chain's CDR3 is CASSQESQGYGYTF. CDR3 sequence (DNA): TGCGCCAGCAGCCAAGAGAGCCAGGGCTATGGCTACACCTTC.

This clone was observed a few times. The chain recombines TRBV7-3 with TRBJ1-5, with no clear D. In germline, CDR1 is SGHTA, CDR2 FQGTGA. The CDR3 contains 17 residues. Trimming stripped 3 bases from V and 3 bases from J, with 18 bases between. In DNA form, the CDR3 reads TGTGCCAGCAGCTTCCCGTGTTTTGATCGGTTCAATCAGCCCCAGCATTTT. It specifies CASSFPCFDRFNQPQHF.